This TCR beta chain was recorded in a study of blood T cell repertoires in COVID-19 (TCRdb year 2020). Some background on the complete study: Samples from collaborators originated in the United States, Italy and Spain and spanned both the acute and convalescent phases of COVID-19. The material from the prospective study consisted of cDNA or gDNA derived from T cells, B-cell-depleted T cells, or PBMCs. The dataset comprised deeply sampled blood TCRbeta repertoires from subjects exposed to, actively infected with, or recovered from COVID-19. The repertoires were made available in a free public database intended to serve as a resource for research on the immune response to SARS-CoV-2. The samples were drawn from two sources: the first 160 participants of the ongoing ImmuneRACE study, and fewer than 1,500 subjects contributed by 6 global collaborators. A de-identified subject ID, COVID-19 status, age in years and sex were almost always included in the sample metadata. Where available, HLA class I and class II types were taken from metadata supplied by the sample provider and were not determined by assay-based typing.

What the research found in general, with its limitations: How much clinical and demographic metadata was included differed by source and by participant, and the metadata was provided uncurated.

From a lookup of the germline V gene, CDR1 and CDR2 are LGHNA and YNFKEQ. The CDR3 contains 15 residues, cysteine and phenylalanine counted. The only DNA kept is the CDR3, 45 bases in frame from the first base. The germline V and J ends show losses of 0 bases and 4 bases respectively, and no gene match explains 5 bases of the junction. Each collaborating institution followed its own protocols to collect whole blood in K2EDTA tubes. For TCRbeta analysis, collaborators shipped samples in one of three forms: frozen whole blood, isolated PBMCs, or DNA extracted from either of those sample types. Notes on this clone: Its antigen remains undetermined. No base qualities exist here, and no much larger clone lies one base off it.

TCRbeta CDR3 regions were amplified from genomic DNA using the immunoSEQ Assay, a bias-controlled multiplex PCR. The study's processing was this. Nucleated cell counts per sample were estimated from amplification of reference gene primers within the assay. To quantify the absolute abundance of each unique TCRbeta CDR3 rearrangement, sequence reads were collapsed and filtered. For each sample, productive Simpson clonality was calculated by taking the square root of Simpson's diversity index across productive rearrangements. TCRdb limited this immuneACCESS table to in-frame rearrangements with V and J called. A share of clones is missing; checked studies link under half to unresolved V genes, and the rest is unexplained. The V and J calls and the clone size are those of that table, but D and trimming were determined from the DNA. In all, the sample holds a few hundred thousand clones, and nearly 90% of those were seen once. The ten largest clonotypes hold around 0.67% of the sample.

The sequenced sample was peripheral blood. The source is a human donor in a cohort sampled during active COVID-19. The V gene is TRBV4-2 and the J gene is TRBJ2-7; 8 of the junction bases match TRBD2. The CDR3 region reads CASSQEVAGMYEQYF. The DNA sequence is given as TGTGCCAGCAGCCAAGAGGTAGCGGGAATGTACGAGCAGTACTTC.